The clone carrying this T cell receptor (beta chain) has a single count. The antigen is unknown. The data were produced by immunoSEQ multiplex PCR, yet TCRdb's version contains in-frame clones alone and is incomplete. The sample contains about 99,000 clones, 88% of which appear only once. Trimming shortened V by 4 bases and J by 3 bases, and 13 bases separated the two germline ends. CDR1 and CDR2 (germline): MRHNA, SNTAGT. This CDR3 contains 15 residues. The source of the sample is a study of T cell responses to AZD1222 COVID-19 vaccine. Study-wide findings and caveats: Only after the peak T cell response were repertoires sampled. Only a handful of AZD1222 recipients, more than five in all, had baseline seropositivity.

The source material was peripheral blood, sampled on day 0 of AZD1222 vaccination. The source of this sequence is an adult in good health. This chain joins TRBV6-4 and TRBJ2-1, with D perhaps TRBD2 (5 bases). CDR3 sequence: CASSAGKEGYNEQFF. CDR3 bases: TGTGCCAGCAGTGCCGGAAAAGAGGGCTACAATGAGCAGTTCTTC.